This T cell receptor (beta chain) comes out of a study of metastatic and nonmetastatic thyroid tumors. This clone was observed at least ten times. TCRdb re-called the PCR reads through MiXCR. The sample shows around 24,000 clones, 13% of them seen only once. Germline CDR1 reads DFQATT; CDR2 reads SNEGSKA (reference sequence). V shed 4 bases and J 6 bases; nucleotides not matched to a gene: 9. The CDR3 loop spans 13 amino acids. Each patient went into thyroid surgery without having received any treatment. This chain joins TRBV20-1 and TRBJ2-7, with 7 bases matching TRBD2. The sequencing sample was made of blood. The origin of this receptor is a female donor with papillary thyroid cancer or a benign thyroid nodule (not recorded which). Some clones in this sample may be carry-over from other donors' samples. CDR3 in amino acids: CSAKKRDYREQYF. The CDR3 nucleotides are TGCAGTGCTAAAAAGCGGGATTATCGCGAGCAGTACTTC.